The 4 T cell receptor beta chains in this list originate from one sample, sequenced in a study of cytomegalovirus exposure and HLA in healthy donors. PCR amplification relied on 60 Vbeta primers (plus 13 Jbeta primers). Measured with immunoSEQ multiplex PCR; TCRdb has only the in-frame clones, and not every one. The sample includes about 120,000 clones, around 86% of them seen just once. Sequenced: PBMCs. These receptors were taken from a man aged 25-40 years in good health and CMV-seronegative.

On this clone: The junction does not match germline at one end; this may be a read error. The V gene is TRBV7-2, the J gene TRBJ2-7, with D possibly TRBD1 on 5 matching bases. The CDR3 is made up of 13 amino acids. CDR1 SGHTA and CDR2 FQGNSA come from the germline V gene. CDR3: CAGSLFRAYEQYF. CDR3 sequence (DNA): TGTGCCGGCAGCTTATTCAGGGCCTACGAGCAGTACTTC. Filled out from reference TRBV7-2 and TRBJ2-7, the complete variable domain reads GAGVSQSPSNKVTEKGKDVELRCDPISGHTALYWYRQSLGQGLEFLIYFQGNSAPDKSGLPSDRFSAERTGGSVSTLTIQRTQQEDSAVYLCAGSLFRAYEQYFGPGTRLTVT.

The chain carries TRBV18 and TRBJ2-1; 7 nucleotides line up with TRBD2. The germline gives CDR1 KGHSH, CDR2 LQKENI. This CDR3 contains 19 residues. The ends lost 2 bases at V and 2 bases at J; junction bases unmatched: 15. The chain's CDR3 is CASSPVNSQAGITYNEQFF. CDR3 nucleotides: TGTGCCAGCTCACCAGTTAACAGCCAAGCGGGGATTACCTACAATGAGCAGTTCTTC.

The V gene is TRBV10-1, the J gene TRBJ2-5, with 7 bases fitting TRBD1. In germline, CDR1 is WNHNN, CDR2 SYGVQD (reference sequence). Trimming cost V 6 bases and J 3 bases; bases outside gene matches: 4. CDR3 length: 13 residues. The CDR3 sequence: CASSGDSKETQYF. The CDR3 DNA reads as TGCGCCAGCAGCGGGGACAGTAAAGAGACCCAGTACTTC.

The rearrangement joins TRBV2 to TRBJ1-4; D gene ambiguous. The length of the CDR3 is 15 residues. CDR1 and CDR2 (germline): SNHLY, FYNNEI. Trimming removed 3 bases from V and 4 bases from J, with 12 bases in between. CDR3 region: CASSDLSVNNEKLFF. The CDR3 nucleotides are TGTGCCAGCAGTGACTTGTCGGTTAATAATGAAAAACTGTTTTTT. The full variable domain, in which reference TRBV2 and TRBJ1-4 provide the parts outside the CDR3, is EPEVTQTPSHQVTQMGQEVILRCVPISNHLYFYWYRQILGQKVEFLVSFYNNEISEKSEIFDDQFSVERPDGSNFTLKIRSTKLEDSAMYFCASSDLSVNNEKLFFGSGTQLSVL.